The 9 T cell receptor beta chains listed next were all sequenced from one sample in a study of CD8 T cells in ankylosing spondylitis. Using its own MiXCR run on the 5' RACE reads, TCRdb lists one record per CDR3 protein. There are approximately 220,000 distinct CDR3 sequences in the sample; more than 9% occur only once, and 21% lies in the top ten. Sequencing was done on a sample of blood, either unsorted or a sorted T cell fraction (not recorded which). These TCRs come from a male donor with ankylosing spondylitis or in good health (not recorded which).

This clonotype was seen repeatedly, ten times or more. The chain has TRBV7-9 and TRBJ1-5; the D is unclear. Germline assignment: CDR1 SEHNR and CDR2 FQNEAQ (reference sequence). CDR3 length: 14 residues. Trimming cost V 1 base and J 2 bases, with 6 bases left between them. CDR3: CASSLDGRNQPQHF. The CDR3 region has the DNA TGTGCCAGCAGCTTAGATGGGCGCAATCAGCCCCAGCATTTT.

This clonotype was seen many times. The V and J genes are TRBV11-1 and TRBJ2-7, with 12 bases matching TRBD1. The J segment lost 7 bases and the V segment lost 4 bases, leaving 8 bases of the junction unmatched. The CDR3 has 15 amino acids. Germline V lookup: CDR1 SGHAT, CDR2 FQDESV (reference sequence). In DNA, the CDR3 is TGTGCCAGCAGCTCCTCCGGGACAGGGGGCTGGGAGCAGTACTTC. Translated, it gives CASSSSGTGGWEQYF.

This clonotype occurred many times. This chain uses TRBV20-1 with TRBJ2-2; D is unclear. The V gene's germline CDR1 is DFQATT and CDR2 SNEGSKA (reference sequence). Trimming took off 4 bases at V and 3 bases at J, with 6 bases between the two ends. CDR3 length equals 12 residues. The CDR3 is CSATSDTGELFF. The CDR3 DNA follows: TGCAGTGCTACGTCGGACACCGGGGAGCTGTTTTTT.

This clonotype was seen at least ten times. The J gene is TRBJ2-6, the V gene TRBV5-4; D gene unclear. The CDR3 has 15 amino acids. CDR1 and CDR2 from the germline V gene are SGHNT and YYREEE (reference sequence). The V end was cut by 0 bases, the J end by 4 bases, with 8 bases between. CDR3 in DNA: TGTGCCAGCAGCTTGGACTTTCTCGGGGCCAACGTCCTGACTTTC. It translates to CASSLDFLGANVLTF.

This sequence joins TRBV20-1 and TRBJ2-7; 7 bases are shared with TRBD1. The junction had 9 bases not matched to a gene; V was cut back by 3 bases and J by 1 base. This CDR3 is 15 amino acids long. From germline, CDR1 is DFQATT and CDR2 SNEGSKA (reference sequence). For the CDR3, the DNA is TGCAGTGCTAGGGACCAAGGGACAGAATCCTACGAGCAGTACTTC. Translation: CSARDQGTESYEQYF.

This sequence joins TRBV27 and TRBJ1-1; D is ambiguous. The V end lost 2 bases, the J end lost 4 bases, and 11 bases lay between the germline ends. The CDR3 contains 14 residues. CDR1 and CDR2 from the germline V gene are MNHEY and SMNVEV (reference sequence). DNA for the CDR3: TGTGCCAGCAGTTTACGAGGGTTACTCACTGAAGCTTTCTTT. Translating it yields CASSLRGLLTEAFF.

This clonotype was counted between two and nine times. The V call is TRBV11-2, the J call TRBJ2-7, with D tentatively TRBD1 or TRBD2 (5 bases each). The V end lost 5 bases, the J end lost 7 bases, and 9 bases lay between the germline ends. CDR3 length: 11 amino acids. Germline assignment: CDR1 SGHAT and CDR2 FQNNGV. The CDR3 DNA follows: TGTGCCAGCAGCCAGGGCGGGGAGCAGTACTTC. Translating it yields CASSQGGEQYF.

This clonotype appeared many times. CDR3 in DNA: TGCGCCAGCAGCTTGGGACTCACCCACCCGAGCGAGCAGTACTTC. It encodes CASSLGLTHPSEQYF. The chain is built from TRBV5-1 and TRBJ2-7; no firm D call. This CDR3 region has 15 residues. V gave up 0 bases and J gave up 6 bases, with 16 bases separating them. CDR1 is SGHRS, CDR2 YFSETQ, per germline.

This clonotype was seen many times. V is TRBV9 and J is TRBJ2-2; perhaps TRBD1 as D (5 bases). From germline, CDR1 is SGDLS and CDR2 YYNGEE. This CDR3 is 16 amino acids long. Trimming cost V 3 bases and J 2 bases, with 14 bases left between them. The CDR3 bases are TGTGCCAGCAGCGGTAATGGGGCAGTCAACACCGGGGAGCTGTTTTTT. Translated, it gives CASSGNGAVNTGELFF.